Following are 30 T cell receptor beta chains from one sample sequenced in a study of technical replicates of blood from several donors (TCRdb year 2017). Library preparation employed the immunoSEQ multiplex PCR assay. The table comes from immuneACCESS by way of TCRdb, which keeps in-frame sequences with V and J called. Part of the clones is missing from these tables; in studies checked, under half for an unresolved V gene and the rest for unknown reasons. For this sample there are tens of thousands of clones; roughly 98% appear just once. More than 0.12% of the sample comes from the top ten. Sequenced sample: T cells isolated from PBMCs. The receptors were gathered from a human donor in good health.

V and J are TRBV10-2 and TRBJ1-2; D gene ambiguous. V lost 8 bases and J lost 4, with 20 bases in between. The CDR3 sequence is 15 residues long. The germline V gene encodes CDR1 WSHSY and CDR2 SAAADI. CDR3 sequence (DNA): TGCGCCAGCGCCTTTCAGCGTCAGAGTGGCTATGGCTACACCTTC. Its translation: CASAFQRQSGYGYTF.

J is TRBJ1-2 and V is TRBV6-1; D gene uncertain. The germline V gene has CDR1 MNHNS and CDR2 SASEGT. The CDR3 totals 16 residues. Trimming took off 0 bases at V and 2 bases at J, with 13 bases between the two ends. The CDR3 nucleotides are TGTGCCAGCAGTGAAGCGGTATTGATTCGGAACTATGGCTACACCTTC. It codes for CASSEAVLIRNYGYTF.

V usage is TRBV5-1 and J usage is TRBJ2-1, with TRBD2 identical over 9 bases. CDR1 SGHRS and CDR2 YFSETQ come from the germline V gene. Unmatched junction bases numbered 9, after V lost 1 base and J lost 7 bases. The CDR3 spans 16 residues. CDR3 sequence (DNA): TGCGCCAGCAGCTTGTGGATTAGCGGGAGAGCGAATGAGCAGTTCTTC. Translated, it gives CASSLWISGRANEQFF.

CDR3 nucleotides: TGCAGTGCTAGACCATACAATGAGCAGTTCTTC. This translates into CSARPYNEQFF. V is TRBV20-1 and J is TRBJ2-1, with D uncertain. The CDR3 extends over 11 amino acids. From germline, CDR1 is DFQATT and CDR2 SNEGSKA (reference sequence). The V end was cut by 2 bases, the J end by 4 bases, with 3 bases between.

This clone occurred once. V gene TRBV19 combines with J gene TRBJ2-7, with 9 bases lining up with TRBD1. The ends lost 3 bases at V and 3 bases at J; junction bases unmatched: 9. The CDR3 extends over 16 amino acids. The germline V gene encodes CDR1 LNHDA and CDR2 SQIVND (reference sequence). In nucleotides, the CDR3 is TGTGCCAGTAGTATCTCGCCGGGACAGGGTGTCTACGAGCAGTACTTC. Its protein product is CASSISPGQGVYEQYF.

The sample holds one count of this clone. The chain recombines TRBV2 with TRBJ2-3, with D perhaps matching TRBD2 (6 bases). V gave up 7 bases and J gave up 3 bases, with 14 bases separating them. There are 14 residues in the CDR3. CDR1 and CDR2 (germline): SNHLY, FYNNEI. DNA for the CDR3: TGTGCCAGCAAGCCCAGACGGGGGACAGATACGCAGTATTTT. Translated: CASKPRRGTDTQYF.

This rearrangement joins TRBV19 to TRBJ1-3, with a weak D call TRBD1 (5 bases). Germline loops: CDR1 LNHDA, CDR2 SQIVND (reference sequence). Between the trimmed V and J ends, which lost 3 bases and 4 bases, there was a span of 13 bases. This CDR3 has 15 residues. The CDR3: CASSMGPQQGNTIYF. Here the CDR3 DNA reads TGTGCCAGTAGTATGGGGCCCCAACAAGGAAACACCATATATTTT.

The rearrangement uses TRBV28 and TRBJ1-2; D gene unclear. V was shortened by 6 bases and J by 3 bases, with 8 bases between the two germline ends. The CDR3 length is 12 residues. Germline V gene data show CDR1 as MDHEN and CDR2 as SYDVKM. CDR3 sequence reads: CASSGNYYGYTF. CDR3 sequence (DNA): TGTGCCAGCAGCGGTAACTACTATGGCTACACCTTC.

CDR3 DNA: TGCAGCGTTGAAGCGGGGAATTACTATGGCTACACCTTC. Amino acids: CSVEAGNYYGYTF. The chain combines TRBV29-1 with TRBJ1-2; D is undetermined. The CDR3 length is 13 residues. CDR1 is SQVTM and CDR2 is ANQGSEA in the germline V gene. Trimming pared 1 base from V and 3 bases from J, leaving 9 bases between.

A remark on this clone: Other nucleotide sequences in the sample specify the same CDR3. V usage is TRBV7-9 and J usage is TRBJ1-1; D may be TRBD1 (6 bases). V lost 2 bases, J lost 4 bases, and 8 bases lay in between. Germline V CDR1 and CDR2: SEHNR, FQNEAQ (reference sequence). The CDR3 is made up of 13 amino acids. Here the CDR3 DNA reads TGTGCCAGCAGCTTACAGGGGAGCACTGAAGCTTTCTTT. Protein product: CASSLQGSTEAFF.

The CDR3 sequence is CSVGQGNTEAFF. DNA of the CDR3: TGCAGCGTTGGACAGGGCAACACTGAAGCTTTCTTT. The chain employs TRBV29-1 and TRBJ1-1; 7 bases map to TRBD1. With V trimmed by 4 bases and J by 2 bases, 1 base remained unmatched. The CDR3 is made up of 12 amino acids. CDR1 is SQVTM, CDR2 ANQGSEA, per germline.

The V call is TRBV18, the J call TRBJ1-5; D is ambiguous. The germline CDR1 and CDR2 sequences are KGHSH and LQKENI. Trimming left V 5 bases short and J 5 bases short, with 10 bases between. The CDR3 spans 13 residues. The DNA for the CDR3 is TGTGCCAGCTCAACAGAAATGGATCAGCCCCAGCATTTT. Translation: CASSTEMDQPQHF.

V and J are TRBV11-1 and TRBJ2-7; 7 bases are a match to TRBD1. V gave up 3 bases and J gave up 6 bases; unmatched junction bases: 17. The CDR3 loop spans 17 amino acids. From germline, CDR1 is SGHAT and CDR2 FQDESV (reference sequence). The CDR3 is CASSFLGPRQGSGEQYF. The CDR3 DNA sequence: TGTGCCAGCAGCTTTTTGGGACCGAGACAGGGTTCTGGCGAGCAGTACTTC.

This chain's CDR3 is CASSSGGARSETQYF. The CDR3 coding sequence is TGTGCCAGTAGTTCAGGGGGCGCTAGGTCAGAGACCCAGTACTTC. The chain joins TRBV19 to TRBJ2-5; 8 bases are shared with TRBD1. Looked up from germline, CDR1 is LNHDA and CDR2 is SQIVND (reference sequence). CDR3 length: 15 residues. Trimming took 5 bases from V and 4 from J; bases not matched to a gene: 9.

V usage is TRBV28 and J usage is TRBJ2-7; TRBD1 matches at 11 bases. V was pared by 1 base and J by 6 bases, with 5 bases of the junction left unmatched. CDR3 length: 15 amino acids. Germline V gives CDR1 MDHEN, CDR2 SYDVKM. CDR3 sequence reads: CASSLSGQGGGEQYF. CDR3 DNA: TGTGCCAGCAGTTTATCGGGACAGGGGGGCGGCGAGCAGTACTTC.

This chain connects TRBV7-9 to TRBJ2-5; D might be TRBD1 (6 bases). The germline V and J ends were trimmed by 5 bases and 1 base, with 23 bases remaining between them. Per germline, CDR1 SEHNR and CDR2 FQNEAQ (reference sequence). The CDR3 is 18 residues long. CDR3 DNA sequence: TGTGCCAGCAGCATAGACAGGATTTCCAGCCCTTTCCAAGAGACCCAGTACTTC. It is translated as CASSIDRISSPFQETQYF. The whole variable domain, filled in from reference TRBV7-9 and TRBJ2-5, reads DTGVSQNPRHKITKRGQNVTFRCDPISEHNRLYWYRQTLGQGPEFLTYFQNEAQLEKSRLLSDRFSAERPKGSFSTLEIQRTEQGDSAMYLCASSIDRISSPFQETQYFGPGTRLLVL.

The J gene is TRBJ2-7, the V gene TRBV19; 7 bases fit TRBD1. The CDR3 covers 15 residues. Germline V lookup: CDR1 LNHDA, CDR2 SQIVND (reference sequence). The V and J ends lost 6 bases and 1 base, in that order; junction bases with no gene match: 9. The CDR3 region has the DNA TGTGCCAGTAGCAGTGACAGGGCGTATTCCTACGAGCAGTACTTC. Its translation: CASSSDRAYSYEQYF.

The chain combines TRBV11-2 with TRBJ1-1; D uncertain. The V end was cut by 0 bases, the J end by 5 bases, with 4 bases between. The CDR3 length is 12 residues. The germline V gene has CDR1 SGHAT and CDR2 FQNNGV. CDR3 sequence: CASSLEETEAFF. CDR3 coding DNA: TGTGCCAGCAGCTTAGAAGAGACTGAAGCTTTCTTT.

V gene TRBV7-8 combines with J gene TRBJ1-1; D is possibly TRBD1 (6 bases). This CDR3 spans 15 amino acids. Trimming cost V 5 bases and J 1 base, with 14 bases left between them. Germline V gene sequence: CDR1 SGHVS, CDR2 FQNEAQ. The CDR3 nucleotides read TGTGCCAGCAGCCCCTACAGGGAACGGAACACTGAAGCTTTCTTT. It yields the protein CASSPYRERNTEAFF. Filled out from reference TRBV7-8 and TRBJ1-1, the complete variable domain reads GAGVSQSPRYKVAKRGQDVALRCDPISGHVSLFWYQQALGQGPEFLTYFQNEAQLDKSGLPSDRFFAERPEGSVSTLKIQRTQQEDSAVYLCASSPYRERNTEAFFGQGTRLTVV.

The chain joins TRBV5-6 to TRBJ1-2; no clear D gene. This CDR3 spans 14 amino acids. Between the trimmed V and J ends, which lost 0 bases and 4 bases, there was a span of 10 bases. The germline V gene has CDR1 SGHDT and CDR2 YYEEEE. The chain's CDR3 is CASSLGGGVYGYTF. The CDR3 coding sequence is TGTGCCAGCAGCTTGGGTGGCGGGGTCTATGGCTACACCTTC.

V gene TRBV5-6 combines with J gene TRBJ2-5; D gene unclear. The CDR3 totals 14 residues. The germline gives CDR1 SGHDT, CDR2 YYEEEE. V lost 0 bases, J lost 0 bases, and 6 bases lay in between. CDR3 protein: CASSLVSYQETQYF. CDR3 nucleotides: TGTGCCAGCAGCTTGGTGTCGTACCAAGAGACCCAGTACTTC.

V and J are TRBV13 and TRBJ2-7; D is possibly TRBD1 (6 bases). Per germline, CDR1 PRHDT and CDR2 FYEKMQ (reference sequence). With 5 bases removed from V and 4 bases from J, the gap between germline ends came to 9 bases. The CDR3 contains 12 residues. CDR3 in amino acids: CASSRTEYEQYF. Written as DNA, the CDR3 is TGTGCCAGCAGCCGGACAGAATACGAGCAGTACTTC.

The CDR3 protein is CASSIVLAGAGSYNEQFF. The CDR3 bases are TGTGCCAGTAGTATCGTCCTAGCGGGGGCCGGCTCCTACAATGAGCAGTTCTTC. This rearrangement joins TRBV19 to TRBJ2-1; TRBD2 agrees at 10 bases. The CDR3 loop spans 18 amino acids. V lost 3 bases to trimming and J lost 0 bases; unmatched junction nucleotides: 8. Germline V gene lookup returns CDR1 LNHDA and CDR2 SQIVND (reference sequence). The variable domain in full, with the rest retrieved from reference TRBV19 and TRBJ2-1, is DGGITQSPKYLFRKEGQNVTLSCEQNLNHDAMYWYRQDPGQGLRLIYYSQIVNDFQKGDIAEGYSVSREKKESFPLTVTSAQKNPTAFYLCASSIVLAGAGSYNEQFFGPGTRLTVL.

The chain couples TRBV5-1 to TRBJ1-6; TRBD1 aligns across 8 bases. Germline values: CDR1 SGHRS, CDR2 YFSETQ. J was trimmed by 9 bases and V by 0 bases; bases with no gene match: 11. This CDR3 spans 17 amino acids. In DNA, the CDR3 is TGCGCCAGCAGCTTGGATGGGACAGGAGGCTATGGTTCACCCCTCCACTTT. It encodes CASSLDGTGGYGSPLHF.

The gene calls are TRBV7-2 and TRBJ1-1; possibly TRBD1 for D (6 bases). Trimming cost V 2 bases and J 2 bases, with 15 bases left between them. Germline V CDR1 and CDR2: SGHTA, FQGNSA. The CDR3 contains 16 residues. The CDR3 nucleotides read TGTGCCAGCAGCTTACGGCCCGGACAGTACAACACTGAAGCTTTCTTT. This sequence encodes CASSLRPGQYNTEAFF.

The chain carries TRBV11-3 and TRBJ2-1, with 8 bases matching TRBD2. Germline V lookup: CDR1 SGHNT, CDR2 YENEEA. This CDR3 spans 14 amino acids. Germline trimming cut 5 bases from V and 10 bases from J; bases unmatched to any gene: 10. The CDR3 DNA sequence: TGTGCCAGCAGCCCCCGTAGCGGGGTCAGGGAGCAGTTCTTC. It is translated as CASSPRSGVREQFF.

This clone was seen once. This chain's CDR3 is CASSLDGPVATNEKLFF. The DNA of the CDR3 is TGTGCCAGCAGCTTGGATGGGCCAGTTGCAACTAATGAAAAACTGTTTTTT. The V and J genes are TRBV5-4 and TRBJ1-4; D is uncertain. Between the trimmed V and J ends, which lost 0 bases and 0 bases, there was a span of 12 bases. CDR1 is SGHNT, CDR2 YYREEE, per germline (reference sequence). There are 17 residues in the CDR3.

The chain is built from TRBV2 and TRBJ2-5; 13 bases fit TRBD2. The V gene end was trimmed by 8 bases and the J gene end by 4 bases; junction bases not matched to a gene: 4. This CDR3 is built from 14 residues. Per germline, CDR1 SNHLY and CDR2 FYNNEI. Here the CDR3 DNA reads TGTGCCAGCGAGACTAGCGGGGGGAGAGAGACCCAGTACTTC. Residues: CASETSGGRETQYF.

This rearrangement joins TRBV20-1 to TRBJ1-4; D is unresolved. Germline CDR1 DFQATT, CDR2 SNEGSKA (reference sequence). V was cut by 6 bases and J by 5 bases, with 4 bases left in between. CDR3 length: 10 amino acids. CDR3 sequence reads: CSAENEKLFF. In nucleotides, the CDR3 is TGCAGTGCCGAGAATGAAAAACTGTTTTTT.

The chain couples TRBV2 to TRBJ2-5, with D perhaps TRBD1 (6 bases). This CDR3 is built from 14 residues. Trimming shortened V by 8 bases and J by 5 bases, and 18 bases separated the two germline ends. CDR1 is SNHLY and CDR2 is FYNNEI in the germline V gene. CDR3 residues: CASSNSPQGETQYF. The CDR3 coding sequence is TGTGCCAGCTCGAACTCTCCCCAGGGGGAGACCCAGTACTTC.